Listed here is a single TCR beta chain. Its specificity is not known. This sample was taken from a study of shared clonotypes between healthy human individuals. Study outcomes and limitations: Clonotype sharing among donors was expected to depend on sequencing depth.

The data were produced by immunoSEQ multiplex PCR, yet TCRdb's version contains in-frame clones alone and is incomplete. Of some 800,000 clones in the sample, about 91% were seen once. CD45RO-negative CD8 cells positively selected for CCR7 made up the naive population, which excluded terminally differentiated effector memory CD45RA+ cells. The V end was cut by 0 bases, the J end by 2 bases, with 23 bases between. The length of the CDR3 is 18 residues. CDR1 SQVTM and CDR2 ANQGSEA come from the germline V gene. This TCR came from a man aged 25 to 40 in good health. V and J are TRBV29-1 and TRBJ2-7; D is possibly TRBD2 (7 bases). The sample was naive CD8+ T cells sorted from blood. As DNA, the CDR3 is TGCAGCGTTGAAGAAGGGGGAGTCGTAGGGGAGGGGCCCTACGAGCAGTACTTC. This translates into CSVEEGGVVGEGPYEQYF.